The rows below give T cell receptor beta chains drawn from one sample of a study of T cell repertoires in cytomegalovirus infection. MiXCR, run by TCRdb on the reads, gives a single entry per CDR3 protein. Here the sample spans approximately 300,000 distinct CDR3 sequences, about 25% being singletons. Their target antigens are unknown. This specimen was cultured PBMCs, taken from culture after CMV antigen stimulation. The source of these receptors is a human donor in good health (CMV status not recorded). Some clones in this sample may be carry-over from other donors' samples. Each CDR3 is given with its conserved first and last residue. A D gene is named only where the DNA matches it firmly. Clone size is stated in some rows and not others, as once, few, many or a class when expanded.

TRBD1	-	TRBV7-2	TRBJ2-7	TGTGCCAGCAGCTTTGGGGACAGGACCATCGAGCAGTACTTC	CASSFGDRTIEQYF
-	-	TRBV7-9	TRBJ2-1	TGTGCCAGCAGCTCCTACGGAAAACAATACAATGAGCAGTTCTTC	CASSSYGKQYNEQFF
TRBD1	-	TRBV12-3/TRBV12-4	TRBJ1-5	TGTGCCAGCAGCATCGGGACAGGGGGAAGCAATCAGCCCCAGCATTTT	CASSIGTGGSNQPQHF
-	many	TRBV7-2	TRBJ2-7	TGTGCCAGCAGCCCTCGGGGCTCCTACGAGCAGTACTTC	CASSPRGSYEQYF
-	-	TRBV14	TRBJ1-2	TGTGCCAGCAGCCGACAGTGGTATGGCTACACCTTC	CASSRQWYGYTF
TRBD1	-	TRBV27	TRBJ2-5	TGTGCCAGCAGAGCCGGGACAGGGGGCTATATTAGGGAGACCCAGTACTTC	CASRAGTGGYIRETQYF
-	many	TRBV19	TRBJ2-1	TGTGCCAGTAGTATAGATTTAGCGACCGGCTCCTACAATGAGCAGTTCTTC	CASSIDLATGSYNEQFF
-	many	TRBV5-5	TRBJ2-5	TGTGCCAGCAGCTACGGGACTTTCCAAGAGACCCAGTACTTC	CASSYGTFQETQYF
TRBD1	-	TRBV27	TRBJ1-2	TGTGCCAGCAGACTAGGACAGGGCATTTCCTATGGCTACACCTTC	CASRLGQGISYGYTF
-	-	TRBV20-1	TRBJ2-5	TGCAGTGCACTACGGCGAGAGACCCAGTACTTC	CSALRRETQYF
-	few	TRBV7-9	TRBJ2-5	TGTGCCAGCAGCCGGGGGCAGGGCTACCAAGAGACCCAGTACTTC	CASSRGQGYQETQYF
-	-	TRBV18	TRBJ2-7	TGTGCCAGCTCACCACCGATGGGGGCCTACGAGCAGTACTTC	CASSPPMGAYEQYF
-	-	TRBV18	TRBJ1-1	TGTGCCAGCTCACAGGAGGGCCGGACCACTGAAGCTTTCTTT	CASSQEGRTTEAFF
-	-	TRBV20-1	TRBJ2-1	TGCAGTGCTATGGTTGTGATAGGAGCCGGGAATTTGAATGAGCAGTTCTTC	CSAMVVIGAGNLNEQFF
-	few	TRBV7-2	TRBJ2-7	TGTGCCAGCAGCTTCGATTCCTACGAGCAGTACTTC	CASSFDSYEQYF
-	-	TRBV6-2/TRBV6-3	TRBJ2-1	TGTGCCAGTTCCGGGCTCCTAACCGCTGGTTGGGCGTTCTTC	CASSGLLTAGWAFF
-	-	TRBV28	TRBJ2-3	TGTGCCAGCCACTTGGAGGGGTCGAATACGCAGTATTTT	CASHLEGSNTQYF
-	few	TRBV9	TRBJ1-1	TGTGCCAGCAGCGTAGTGACAGGCCCTAACACTGAAGCTTTCTTT	CASSVVTGPNTEAFF
-	many	TRBV12-3/TRBV12-4	TRBJ2-3	TGTGCCAGCAGTTTATACGATACGCAGTATTTT	CASSLYDTQYF
-	-	TRBV4-1	TRBJ2-1	TGCGCCAGCAGCCAAGGAGAAGGGTATGAGCAGTTCTTC	CASSQGEGYEQFF
-	few	TRBV7-6	TRBJ2-6	TGTGCCAGCAGCTACAGGCAGGGTGGGGCCAACGTCCTGACTTTC	CASSYRQGGANVLTF
-	few	TRBV5-6	TRBJ1-6	TGTGCCAGCAGCTTAGACGTCAGCACCCACCTCCACTTT	CASSLDVSTHLHF
-	few	TRBV20-1	TRBJ2-1	TGCAGTGCTAACGGGGAGAGCTCCTACAATGAGCAGTTCTTC	CSANGESSYNEQFF
TRBD2	many	TRBV11-2	TRBJ2-1	TGTGCCAGCAGCGTAAATGTAGCGGGAGGCAATGAGCAGTTCTTC	CASSVNVAGGNEQFF
TRBD1	few	TRBV12-3/TRBV12-4	TRBJ1-5	TGTGCCAGCAGTCCTACAGGGGTGGGACAGCCCCAGCATTTT	CASSPTGVGQPQHF
-	many	TRBV7-2	TRBJ2-7	TGTGCCAGCAGCTTGTCTAGATACGAGCAGTACTTC	CASSLSRYEQYF
TRBD1	many	TRBV7-2	TRBJ2-7	TGTGCCAGCAGCTCGGGACAGTCCCTTGGGCAGTACTTC	CASSSGQSLGQYF
-	medium-sized	TRBV7-2	TRBJ1-1	TGTGCCAGCAGCTTAGTTTGGACAGTCGGCACTGAAGCTTTCTTT	CASSLVWTVGTEAFF
TRBD1	many	TRBV7-2	TRBJ1-1	TGTGCCAGCAGCTCATACAGGGGGCCGAACACTGAAGCTTTCTTT	CASSSYRGPNTEAFF
TRBD1	-	TRBV7-6	TRBJ1-1	TGTGCCAGCAGCTTAGGGGGCGGGACAGGGGCTTCCACTGAAGCTTTCTTT	CASSLGGGTGASTEAFF
-	-	TRBV7-8	TRBJ2-1	TGTGCCAGCATCCCGACCGTGCAGGCATCCTACAATGAGCAGTTCTTC	CASIPTVQASYNEQFF
-	-	TRBV9	TRBJ1-6	TGTGCCAGCAGCGTAGATAGGGGAGGAAATTCACCCCTCCACTTT	CASSVDRGGNSPLHF
-	-	TRBV5-1	TRBJ2-5	TGCGCCAGCAGCTTGGCACCCGGACTACCTAAAGAGACCCAGTACTTC	CASSLAPGLPKETQYF
TRBD1	-	TRBV5-1	TRBJ1-2	TGCGCCAGCAGCTTGGAGACAGGGCGGACGGACGGCTACACCTTC	CASSLETGRTDGYTF
TRBD2	-	TRBV2	TRBJ2-5	TGTGCCAGCAGTGTGGCGGGAGGATCCCAAGAGACCCAGTACTTC	CASSVAGGSQETQYF
-	-	TRBV28	TRBJ2-7	TGTGCCAGCAGTTCCTTGGTTCTCAGCTCCTACGAGCAGTACTTC	CASSSLVLSSYEQYF
TRBD2	few	TRBV6-2/TRBV6-3	TRBJ2-1	TGTGCCAGCAGGACGACTAGCGGGAGCTCCTACAATGAGCAGTTCTTC	CASRTTSGSSYNEQFF
-	few	TRBV7-8	TRBJ2-5	TGTGCCAGCAGCGATGACATGGGACGAGTAGAGACCCAGTACTTC	CASSDDMGRVETQYF
TRBD2	-	TRBV6-2/TRBV6-3	TRBJ2-7	TGTGCCAGCAGTCCCTTACTAGCGGGACCTGATTATCATCCCTACGAGCAGTACTTC	CASSPLLAGPDYHPYEQYF
TRBD1	-	TRBV30	TRBJ2-1	TGTGCCTGGAGTGTAGGCCAGGGGGCTAAGAATGAGCAGTTCTTC	CAWSVGQGAKNEQFF
-	few	TRBV6-5	TRBJ2-1	TGTGCCAGCGCCGGGACTTACTACAATGAGCAGTTCTTC	CASAGTYYNEQFF
-	few	TRBV2	TRBJ1-1	TGTGCCAGCAGTGAAGAAGCAGGGCCAGCTTTCTTT	CASSEEAGPAFF
-	-	TRBV4-1	TRBJ2-7	TGCGCCAGCAGCCAAGACCCGGGACTCACCTACGAGCAGTACTTC	CASSQDPGLTYEQYF